This T cell receptor (beta chain) was sequenced during a study of T cell responses to AZD1222 COVID-19 vaccine. Turning to the study itself: Samples with a second dose at about 4 or about 12 weeks were pooled together. Study-level findings and limits: Along spike, vaccine-associated CD4 TCRs were found throughout, with dominance at 160-218 and 743-854. Regions left unmutated in variants are reportedly the target of nearly half of spike-specific TCRs. Spike-specific TCRs gained breadth and depth after people received two AZD1222 doses.

The germline V gene encodes CDR1 SGHTA and CDR2 FQGNSA. V was cut by 5 bases and J by 6 bases, with 12 bases left in between. The CDR3 extends over 13 amino acids. As to this clone: The target antigen is unknown.

Here immunoSEQ multiplex PCR was the method, and the copy in TCRdb shows in-frame clones only, minus some. The sample lists more than 100,000 clones, about 88% occurring once. Source: peripheral blood, taken on day 0 of AZD1222 vaccination. This sequence was found in an adult in good health. The genes are TRBV7-2 and TRBJ2-3; D is uncertain. The CDR3: CASSNHPRDTQYF. The CDR3 nucleotides are TGTGCCAGCAGCAACCACCCCAGGGATACGCAGTATTTT.